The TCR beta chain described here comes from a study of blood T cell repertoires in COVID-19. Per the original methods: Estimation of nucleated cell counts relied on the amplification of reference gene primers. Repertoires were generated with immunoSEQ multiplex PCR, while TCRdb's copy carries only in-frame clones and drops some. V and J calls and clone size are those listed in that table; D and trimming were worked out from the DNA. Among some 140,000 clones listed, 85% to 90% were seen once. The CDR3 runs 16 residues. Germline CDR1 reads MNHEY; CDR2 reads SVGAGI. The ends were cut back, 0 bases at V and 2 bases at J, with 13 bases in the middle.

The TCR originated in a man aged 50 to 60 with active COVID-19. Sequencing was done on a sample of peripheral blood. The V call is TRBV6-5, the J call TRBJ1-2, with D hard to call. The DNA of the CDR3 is TGTGCCAGCAGTTACTCGAGTGGGAGAGCAAACTATGGCTACACCTTC. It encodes CASSYSSGRANYGYTF.